What follows are 20 T cell receptor beta chains derived from one specimen sequenced in a study of shared clonotypes between healthy human individuals. Only in-frame clones appear in the TCRdb table, and some are missing; sequencing was by immunoSEQ multiplex PCR. The sample has roughly 640,000 clones, around two thirds seen once. Source material: memory CD4+ T cells sorted from blood. The subset: CD45RA-negative fraction. All receptors derive from a woman younger than 45 in good health.

This sequence joins TRBV28 and TRBJ2-7; TRBD1 agrees at 10 bases. J lost 4 bases, V lost 8 bases, and 8 bases had no gene match. This CDR3 has 14 residues. The V gene's germline CDR1 is MDHEN and CDR2 SYDVKM. The CDR3 spells CASVGRQGAYEQYF. In DNA, the CDR3 is TGTGCCAGCGTTGGGAGACAGGGGGCTTACGAGCAGTACTTC.

CDR3 nucleotides: TGCGCCAGCAGCTTGGACCCCCCGGGAATCTCTGGAAACACCATATATTTT. Translated: CASSLDPPGISGNTIYF. The V call is TRBV5-1, the J call TRBJ1-3, with D hard to call. This CDR3 comprises 17 residues. The V gene's germline CDR1 is SGHRS and CDR2 YFSETQ. V shed 0 bases and J shed 0 bases, with 13 bases lying between them.

This chain uses TRBV7-2 with TRBJ2-2, with TRBD2 matching over 13 bases. CDR3 length equals 17 residues. The J segment lost 7 bases and the V segment lost 2 bases, leaving 7 bases of the junction unmatched. The V gene's germline CDR1 is SGHTA and CDR2 FQGNSA. As DNA, the CDR3 is TGTGCCAGCAGCTTAATCGGACTAGCGGGAGCTGGCGGGGAGCTGTTTTTT. Translated, it gives CASSLIGLAGAGGELFF.

The chain links TRBV5-4 to TRBJ1-1, with D perhaps matching TRBD1 (5 bases). CDR1 is SGHNT, CDR2 YYREEE, per germline (reference sequence). The ends were cut back, 0 bases at V and 10 bases at J, with 16 bases in the middle. CDR3 size: 14 residues. CDR3 nucleotide sequence: TGTGCCAGCAGCTTGGCCGGGGGGAGACGCGGAGCTTTCTTT. Protein product: CASSLAGGRRGAFF.

The gene calls are TRBV28 and TRBJ2-7, with 8 positions matching TRBD1. Germline loops: CDR1 MDHEN, CDR2 SYDVKM. This CDR3 contains 15 residues. V dropped 6 bases and J dropped 3; count of bases not matched to a gene: 10. The CDR3 DNA is TGTGCCAGCAGCCTTGGGGGACAGGATCGCTACGAGCAGTACTTC. Translating gives CASSLGGQDRYEQYF.

The chain employs TRBV19 and TRBJ1-5; D ambiguous. The CDR3 is 13 amino acids. Trimming left V 9 bases short and J 9 bases short, with 18 bases between. The germline V gene has CDR1 LNHDA and CDR2 SQIVND (reference sequence). The CDR3 nucleotides are TGTGCCAGCCGAAGACTGAGTGTTGGGCCCCAGCATTTT. Translation gives CASRRLSVGPQHF.

This clone occurred a few times. The rearrangement links TRBV28 to TRBJ2-2; D is unresolved. The CDR3 is made up of 14 amino acids. V was trimmed by 8 bases and J by 2 bases, leaving 12 bases between them. Germline CDR1 reads MDHEN; CDR2 reads SYDVKM. CDR3 sequence reads: CASLRSYNTGELFF. DNA for the CDR3: TGTGCCAGCCTAAGGAGTTATAACACCGGGGAGCTGTTTTTT. Full variable domain (missing parts from reference TRBV28 and TRBJ2-2): DVKVTQSSRYLVKRTGEKVFLECVQDMDHENMFWYRQDPGLGLRLIYFSYDVKMKEKGDIPEGYSVSREKKERFSLILESASTNQTSMYLCASLRSYNTGELFFGEGSRLTVL.

The sample holds one count of this clone. The chain carries TRBV19 and TRBJ2-3, with D maybe TRBD1 (6 bases). V lost 8 bases and J 0 bases, leaving 12 bases between the germline ends. The CDR3 has 14 amino acids. Germline CDR1 and CDR2: LNHDA and SQIVND (reference sequence). The CDR3 region has the DNA TGTGCCAGTCGACCACAGGGAAGCACAGATACGCAGTATTTT. This sequence encodes CASRPQGSTDTQYF.

The J gene is TRBJ1-4, the V gene TRBV6-5; 7 nucleotides match TRBD1. Trimming at V came to 6 bases and at J to 7 bases, leaving 8 bases not matched to a gene. CDR1 and CDR2 (germline): MNHEY, SVGAGI. This CDR3 contains 14 residues. The CDR3 coding sequence is TGTGCCAGCAGACCGACAGGGAGGCGTGAAAAACTGTTTTTT. As protein: CASRPTGRREKLFF.

The chain has TRBV6-6 and TRBJ2-7; either TRBD1 or TRBD2 may fit D (6 bases each). The germline CDR1 and CDR2 sequences are MNHNY and SVGAGI (reference sequence). The CDR3 runs to 15 residues. Trimming left V 4 bases short and J 6 bases short, with 19 bases between. CDR3 nucleotide sequence: TGTGCCAGCAGTTCGGGTGGGGGGCAAGGTGGCGAGCAGTACTTC. This encodes CASSSGGGQGGEQYF.

This chain uses TRBV29-1 with TRBJ1-1, with 7 nucleotides matching TRBD1. The J segment lost 6 bases and the V segment lost 4 bases, leaving 5 bases of the junction unmatched. This CDR3 is 12 amino acids long. Germline V gene data show CDR1 as SQVTM and CDR2 as ANQGSEA. CDR3 sequence reads: CSVGAGGSEAFF. The CDR3 nucleotides read TGCAGCGTTGGAGCAGGGGGATCTGAAGCTTTCTTT. The whole variable domain, remainder taken from reference TRBV29-1 and TRBJ1-1, is SAVISQKPSRDICQRGTSLTIQCQVDSQVTMMFWYRQQPGQSLTLIATANQGSEATYESGFVIDKFPISRPNLTFSTLTVSNMSPEDSSIYLCSVGAGGSEAFFGQGTRLTVV.

J is TRBJ1-5 and V is TRBV10-3, with a possible D match to TRBD1 (6 bases). V was clipped by 11 bases and J by 3 bases, with 20 bases between them. The CDR3 sequence is 15 residues long. The germline gives CDR1 ENHRY, CDR2 SYGVKD. CDR3 loop: CASRGAGADNQPQHF. CDR3 sequence (DNA): TGTGCCTCCAGAGGGGCAGGGGCCGACAATCAGCCCCAGCATTTT.

This clone was counted between two and nine times. Other DNA sequences within the sample encode an identical CDR3. CDR3 in DNA: TGTGCCAGCCGGGCGACAGATACGCAGTATTTT. Translation: CASRATDTQYF. J is TRBJ2-3 and V is TRBV2; D ambiguous. V dropped 8 bases and J dropped 3 bases, with 6 bases sitting between them. CDR1 and CDR2 from the germline V gene are SNHLY and FYNNEI. The CDR3 runs to 11 residues.

V usage is TRBV5-6 and J usage is TRBJ1-4; 8 bases match TRBD1. Germline CDR1 and CDR2: SGHDT and YYEEEE. This CDR3 is 17 amino acids long. The V and J ends lost 2 bases and 3 bases, in that order; junction bases with no gene match: 9. The CDR3 reads CASSLRTGMIANEKLFF. DNA for the CDR3: TGTGCCAGCAGCTTAAGGACAGGGATGATAGCTAATGAAAAACTGTTTTTT.

The chain employs TRBV5-5 and TRBJ2-7; TRBD1 might be the D (6 bases). Per germline, CDR1 SGHKS and CDR2 YYEKEE (reference sequence). Trimming removed 0 bases at V and 2 bases at J, with 15 bases between. The CDR3 has 16 amino acids. CDR3 residues: CASSLAPGQRTYEQYF. The DNA for the CDR3 is TGTGCCAGCAGCTTGGCTCCAGGACAGAGAACCTACGAGCAGTACTTC.

V gene TRBV5-1 combines with J gene TRBJ2-3; 10 nucleotides agree with TRBD1. V dropped 5 bases and J dropped 3; count of bases not matched to a gene: 0. The V gene's germline CDR1 is SGHRS and CDR2 YFSETQ. This CDR3 has 13 residues. The CDR3 sequence: CASRGQGTDTQYF. The CDR3 region has the DNA TGCGCCAGCAGGGGACAGGGGACAGATACGCAGTATTTT.

Notes on this clone: This clone may be a read error of a much larger clone one base away. Other DNA sequences in this specimen translate into the identical CDR3. Here the CDR3 reads CASSNSYEQYF. The CDR3 DNA is TGTGCCAGCAGTAACTCCTACGAGCAGTACTTC. The rearrangement joins TRBV6-1 to TRBJ2-7; D remains ambiguous. Between the trimmed V and J ends, which lost 5 bases and 0 bases, there was a span of 2 bases. This CDR3 spans 11 amino acids. The V gene's germline CDR1 is MNHNS and CDR2 SASEGT.

The rearrangement uses TRBV5-6 and TRBJ2-6; D is unclear. V shed 0 bases and J shed 0 bases, with 7 bases lying between them. The V gene's germline CDR1 is SGHDT and CDR2 YYEEEE. The CDR3 loop spans 16 amino acids. The CDR3 is CASSLGRHSGANVLTF. CDR3 nucleotides: TGTGCCAGCAGCTTGGGACGGCACTCTGGGGCCAACGTCCTGACTTTC.

The rearrangement joins TRBV28 to TRBJ2-3, with 9 bases matching TRBD2. The V segment lost 6 bases and the J segment 1 base; nucleotides outside the gene matches: 5. The CDR3 totals 15 residues. The germline V gene encodes CDR1 MDHEN and CDR2 SYDVKM. The CDR3 loop is CASSLAGEGTDTQYF. In DNA, the CDR3 is TGTGCCAGCAGCTTAGCGGGAGAAGGCACAGATACGCAGTATTTT.

J is TRBJ2-2 and V is TRBV19; unclear D gene. The CDR3 has 16 amino acids. The germline gives CDR1 LNHDA, CDR2 SQIVND (reference sequence). V was pared by 3 bases and J by 2 bases, with 13 bases between. CDR3 residues: CASSIADSLNTGELFF. In nucleotides, the CDR3 is TGTGCCAGTAGTATTGCCGATAGTCTCAACACCGGGGAGCTGTTTTTT.